This T cell receptor beta chain is from a study of blood T cells in healthy people across ages. Findings of the study overall: Unsorted PBMCs prevented conclusive naive versus antigen-experienced comparison. Higher diversity and more naive CD4+ cells were features of long-lived donors, compared to aged donors.

A note on this clonotype: Its antigen is unknown.

The use of a sample-barcoded 5' primer and a J-beta primer mix characterized a second PCR of roughly 7 to 12 cycles. MiXCR, run by TCRdb on the 5' RACE reads, gives a single entry per CDR3 protein. The repertoire holds 700,000 or so distinct CDR3 sequences, with 40% to 50% as singletons. Sample: blood. The source of this sequence is a man older than 75 in good health.

CDR3 residues: CSAHGYSTDTQYF. The CDR3, as DNA: TGCAGCGCCCACGGCTATAGCACAGATACGCAGTATTTT. The chain recombines TRBV29-1 with TRBJ2-3; D call uncertain. The CDR3 is 13 amino acids. Trimming removed 7 bases from V and 0 bases from J, with 11 bases in between. Germline V gene lookup returns CDR1 SQVTM and CDR2 ANQGSEA.